This T cell receptor beta chain derives from a study of blood T cell repertoires in COVID-19. Germline trimming cut 9 bases from V and 2 bases from J; bases unmatched to any gene: 8. The CDR3 runs to 15 residues. Germline CDR1 reads MGHDK; CDR2 reads SYGVNS. In the source study's methods: Counts of nucleated cells, estimated from reference gene primer amplification, were obtained. Data came from immunoSEQ multiplex PCR; TCRdb stores just in-frame clones and leaves some out. The V and J calls and clone size were taken over from that table, and D and trimming were inferred from the DNA. The repertoire includes 90,000 to 120,000 clones, 80% to 85% of them detected once, and about 4% sits in the top ten.

Sequenced input: peripheral blood. The receptor was derived from a human donor in a cohort sampled during active COVID-19. V and J are TRBV25-1 and TRBJ2-4, with 9 bases identical to TRBD2. In nucleotides, the CDR3 is TGTGCCAGTCCAAGCGGGGGGCGAACCAAAAACATTCAGTACTTC. Amino acids: CASPSGGRTKNIQYF.